Detailed here is one T cell receptor beta chain. Time point given: blood 4 weeks post-SBRT, at nephrectomy. Treatment given: 15 Gy SBRT to primary tumor, nephrectomy 4 weeks later. Between the trimmed V and J ends, which lost 1 base and 2 bases, there was a span of 7 bases. Germline V CDR1 and CDR2: SGHNT, YENEEA. CDR3 size: 14 residues. The sample originates from a study of radiation and T cells in renal cell carcinoma. The table came from immunoSEQ multiplex PCR; TCRdb's copy has only in-frame clones and leaves some out. The sample gives approximately 70,000 clones, approximately 80% of which show up once; about 6.4% is in the top ten.

This material consisted of blood, taken from a patient whose treatment included radiotherapy and nephrectomy. The receptor comes from a man aged 60 to 75 with renal cell carcinoma. The chain has TRBV11-3 and TRBJ2-3; tentative D call: TRBD1 (5 bases). This chain's CDR3 is CASSLGQLTDTQYF. CDR3 nucleotide sequence: TGTGCCAGCAGCTTAGGACAGCTCACAGATACGCAGTATTTT.